The TCR beta chain under discussion was sequenced for a study of tissue T cells after allogeneic stem cell transplantation. Findings of the study overall: Limitations included a small, clinically heterogeneous cohort and limited sampling depth.

Germline V gives CDR1 KGHTA, CDR2 FQNQQP. The CDR3 consists of 15 residues. The time point here: mouse harvest day 7 after allogeneic transplant. Tail vein injection delivered 10^7 T-cell-depleted bone marrow cells and 10^6 splenic CD5+ T cells. A note on this clone: Its antigen is unidentified. Germline and genes here are mouse. The read falls 1 residue short of the CDR3 end, and the missing part is taken from the germline J gene.

Survey-depth TCRbeta CDR3 sequencing reported V/J genes and productive frequencies. This table comes from immunoSEQ multiplex PCR, and its TCRdb copy is limited to in-frame clones, with some not included. The data show roughly 9,500 clones, 47% seen once. The sequenced sample consisted of gut tissue. This clonotype originated in a female BALB/c mouse given C57BL/6 T cells with graft-versus-host disease after an allogeneic hematopoietic cell transplant. The chain uses TRBV23 and TRBJ2-1; TRBD2 was called by the table and not checked on the DNA. The CDR3 reads CSSSQAGANYAEQFF. Partial CDR3 DNA: TGCTCCAGCAGTCAGGCTGGGGCCAACTATGCTGAGCAGTTC.